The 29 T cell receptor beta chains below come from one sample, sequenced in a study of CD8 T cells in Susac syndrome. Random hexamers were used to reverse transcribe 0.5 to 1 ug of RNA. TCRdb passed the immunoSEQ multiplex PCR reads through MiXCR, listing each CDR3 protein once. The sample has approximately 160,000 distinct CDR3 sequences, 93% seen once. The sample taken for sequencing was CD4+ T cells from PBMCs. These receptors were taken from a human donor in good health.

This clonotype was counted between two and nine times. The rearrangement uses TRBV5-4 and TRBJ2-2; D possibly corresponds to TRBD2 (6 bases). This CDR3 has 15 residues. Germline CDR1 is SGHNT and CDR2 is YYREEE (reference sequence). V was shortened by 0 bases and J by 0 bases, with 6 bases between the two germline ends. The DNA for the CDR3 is TGTGCCAGCAGCTTGGGGGGGGCGAACACCGGGGAGCTGTTTTTT. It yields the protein CASSLGGANTGELFF.

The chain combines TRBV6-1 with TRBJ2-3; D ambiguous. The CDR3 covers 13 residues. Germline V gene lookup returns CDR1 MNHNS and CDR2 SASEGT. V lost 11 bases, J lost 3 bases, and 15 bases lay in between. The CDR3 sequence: CASRSSGTDTQYF. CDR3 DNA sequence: TGTGCCTCAAGGTCTAGTGGTACAGATACGCAGTATTTT.

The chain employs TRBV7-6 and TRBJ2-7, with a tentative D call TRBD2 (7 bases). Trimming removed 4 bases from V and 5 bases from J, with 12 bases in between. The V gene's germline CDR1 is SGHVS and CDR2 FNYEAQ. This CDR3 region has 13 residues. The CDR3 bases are TGTGCCAGCAGCTCGGGGGGCCTGAACGAGCAGTACTTC. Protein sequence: CASSSGGLNEQYF.

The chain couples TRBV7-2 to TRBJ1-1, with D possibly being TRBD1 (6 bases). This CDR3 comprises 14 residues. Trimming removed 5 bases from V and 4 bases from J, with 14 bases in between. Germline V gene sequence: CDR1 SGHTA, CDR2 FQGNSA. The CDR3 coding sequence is TGTGCCAGCAGCCCGACAGGATTGGGCACTGAAGCTTTCTTT. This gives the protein CASSPTGLGTEAFF.

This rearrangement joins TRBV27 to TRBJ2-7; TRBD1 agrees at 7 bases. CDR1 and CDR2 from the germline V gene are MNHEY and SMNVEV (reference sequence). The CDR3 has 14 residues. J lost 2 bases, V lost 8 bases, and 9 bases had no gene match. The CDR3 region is CASWAGGTPYEQYF. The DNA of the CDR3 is TGTGCCAGCTGGGCAGGGGGTACCCCCTACGAGCAGTACTTC.

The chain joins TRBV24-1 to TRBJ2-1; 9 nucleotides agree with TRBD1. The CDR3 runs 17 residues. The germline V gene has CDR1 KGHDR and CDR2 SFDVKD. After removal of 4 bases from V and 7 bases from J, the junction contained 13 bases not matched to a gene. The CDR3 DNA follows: TGTGCCACCAGTGACCCTAACCCGGGACAGGGTAGGAATGAGCAGTTCTTC. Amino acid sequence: CATSDPNPGQGRNEQFF.

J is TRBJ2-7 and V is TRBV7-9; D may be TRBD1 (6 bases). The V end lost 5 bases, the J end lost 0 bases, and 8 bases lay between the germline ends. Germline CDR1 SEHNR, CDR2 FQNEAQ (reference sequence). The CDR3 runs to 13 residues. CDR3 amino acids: CASSQDSSYEQYF. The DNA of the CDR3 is TGTGCCAGCAGCCAGGACAGCTCCTACGAGCAGTACTTC. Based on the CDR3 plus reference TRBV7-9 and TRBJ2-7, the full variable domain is DTGVSQNPRHKITKRGQNVTFRCDPISEHNRLYWYRQTLGQGPEFLTYFQNEAQLEKSRLLSDRFSAERPKGSFSTLEIQRTEQGDSAMYLCASSQDSSYEQYFGPGTRLTVT.

CDR3 loop: CASTLDQETQYF. The CDR3 DNA sequence: TGCGCCAGCACCCTAGACCAAGAGACCCAGTACTTC. The chain has TRBV5-1 and TRBJ2-5; D call uncertain. V was clipped by 6 bases and J by 0 bases, with 6 bases between them. This CDR3 comprises 12 residues. Germline assignment: CDR1 SGHRS and CDR2 YFSETQ.

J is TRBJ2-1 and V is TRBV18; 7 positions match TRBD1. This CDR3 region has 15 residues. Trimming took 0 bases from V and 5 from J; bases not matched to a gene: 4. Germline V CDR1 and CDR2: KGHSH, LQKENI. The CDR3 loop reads CASSPPGQRNNEQFF. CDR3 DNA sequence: TGTGCCAGCTCACCACCGGGACAGAGAAACAATGAGCAGTTCTTC. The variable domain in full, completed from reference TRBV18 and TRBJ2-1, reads NAGVMQNPRHLVRRRGQEARLRCSPMKGHSHVYWYRQLPEEGLKFMVYLQKENIIDESGMPKERFSAEFPKEGPSILRIQQVVRGDSAAYFCASSPPGQRNNEQFFGPGTRLTVL.

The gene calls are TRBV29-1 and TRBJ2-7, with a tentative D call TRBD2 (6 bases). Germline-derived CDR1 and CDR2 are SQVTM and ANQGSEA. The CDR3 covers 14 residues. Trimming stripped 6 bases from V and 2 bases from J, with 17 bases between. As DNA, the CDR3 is TGCAGCGTCCTGGTAGCGGCGCCCACCTACGAGCAGTACTTC. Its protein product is CSVLVAAPTYEQYF.

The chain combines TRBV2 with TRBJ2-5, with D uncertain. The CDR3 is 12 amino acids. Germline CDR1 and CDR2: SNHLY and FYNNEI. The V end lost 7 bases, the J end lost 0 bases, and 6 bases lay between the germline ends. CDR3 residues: CASKGYQETQYF. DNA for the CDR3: TGTGCCAGCAAGGGCTACCAAGAGACCCAGTACTTC.

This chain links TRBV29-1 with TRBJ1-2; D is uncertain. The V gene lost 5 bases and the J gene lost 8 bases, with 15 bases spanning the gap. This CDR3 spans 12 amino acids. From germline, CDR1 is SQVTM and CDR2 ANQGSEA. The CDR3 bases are TGCAGCGTTTTAATTTCCCTTGGAGGCTACACCTTC. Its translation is CSVLISLGGYTF.

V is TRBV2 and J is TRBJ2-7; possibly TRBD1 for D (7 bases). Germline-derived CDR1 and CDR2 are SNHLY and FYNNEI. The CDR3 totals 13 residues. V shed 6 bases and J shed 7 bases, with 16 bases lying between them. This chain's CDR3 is CASRRGTGDEQYF. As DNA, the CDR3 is TGTGCCAGCAGGCGGGGAACAGGGGATGAGCAGTACTTC.

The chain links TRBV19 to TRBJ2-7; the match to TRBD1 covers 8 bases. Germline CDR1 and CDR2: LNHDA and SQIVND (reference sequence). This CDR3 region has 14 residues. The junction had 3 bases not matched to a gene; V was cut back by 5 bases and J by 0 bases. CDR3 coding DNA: TGTGCCAGTAGTCCCCAGGGGGCCTCCTACGAGCAGTACTTC. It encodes CASSPQGASYEQYF.

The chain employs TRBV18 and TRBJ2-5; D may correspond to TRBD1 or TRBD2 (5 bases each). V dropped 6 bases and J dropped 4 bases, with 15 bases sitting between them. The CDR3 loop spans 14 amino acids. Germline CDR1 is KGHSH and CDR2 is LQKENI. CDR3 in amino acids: CASSKDGARETQYF. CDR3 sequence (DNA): TGTGCCAGCTCCAAGGACGGGGCCCGAGAGACCCAGTACTTC.

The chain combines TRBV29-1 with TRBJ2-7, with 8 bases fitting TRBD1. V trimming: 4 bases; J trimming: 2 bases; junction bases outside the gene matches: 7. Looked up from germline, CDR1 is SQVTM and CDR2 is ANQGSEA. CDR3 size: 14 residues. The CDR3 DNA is TGCAGCGTTGGGATGCAGGGGGCCCCCTACGAGCAGTACTTC. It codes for CSVGMQGAPYEQYF.

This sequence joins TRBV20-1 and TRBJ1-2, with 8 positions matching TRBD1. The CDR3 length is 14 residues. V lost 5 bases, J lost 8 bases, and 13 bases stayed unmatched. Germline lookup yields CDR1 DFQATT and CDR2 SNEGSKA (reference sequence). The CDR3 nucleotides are TGCAGTGCTGTGAGGGACAGGCCGCGAGAAGGCTACACCTTC. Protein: CSAVRDRPREGYTF.

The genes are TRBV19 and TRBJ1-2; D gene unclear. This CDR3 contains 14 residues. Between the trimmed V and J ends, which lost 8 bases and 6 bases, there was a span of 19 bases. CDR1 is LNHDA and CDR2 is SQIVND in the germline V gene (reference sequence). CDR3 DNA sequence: TGTGCCAGTTCGTCCCCGCGAGTGCAGGATGGCTACACCTTC. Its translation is CASSSPRVQDGYTF.

The CDR3 is CASSGQTETQYF. The DNA for the CDR3 is TGTGCCAGCAGTGGCCAGACGGAGACCCAGTACTTC. The V call is TRBV2, the J call TRBJ2-5; unclear D gene. The germline V gene has CDR1 SNHLY and CDR2 FYNNEI. CDR3 length: 12 amino acids. Trimming pared 4 bases from V and 5 bases from J, leaving 8 bases between.

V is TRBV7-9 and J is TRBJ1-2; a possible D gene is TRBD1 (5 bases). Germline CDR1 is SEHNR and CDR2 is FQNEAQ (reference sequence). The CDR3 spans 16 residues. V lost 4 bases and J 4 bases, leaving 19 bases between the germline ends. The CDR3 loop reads CASSSLGGGIVYGYTF. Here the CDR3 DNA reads TGTGCCAGCAGCTCCCTGGGCGGGGGAATAGTCTATGGCTACACCTTC. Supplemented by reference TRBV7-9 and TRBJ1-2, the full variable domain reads DTGVSQNPRHKITKRGQNVTFRCDPISEHNRLYWYRQTLGQGPEFLTYFQNEAQLEKSRLLSDRFSAERPKGSFSTLEIQRTEQGDSAMYLCASSSLGGGIVYGYTFGSGTRLTVV.

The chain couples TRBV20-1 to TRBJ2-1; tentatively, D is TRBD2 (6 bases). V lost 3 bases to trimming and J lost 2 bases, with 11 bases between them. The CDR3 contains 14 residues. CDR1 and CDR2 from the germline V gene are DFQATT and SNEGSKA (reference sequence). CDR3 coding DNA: TGCAGTGCTAGGAGTGGAGGGACCTACAATGAGCAGTTCTTC. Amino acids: CSARSGGTYNEQFF.

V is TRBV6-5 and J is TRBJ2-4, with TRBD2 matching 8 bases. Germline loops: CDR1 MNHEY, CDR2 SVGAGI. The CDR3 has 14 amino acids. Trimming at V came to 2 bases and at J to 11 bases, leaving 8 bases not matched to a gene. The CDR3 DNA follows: TGTGCCAGCAGTTACGCCAGCGGGGGTGTCGTTCAGTACTTC. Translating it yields CASSYASGGVVQYF.

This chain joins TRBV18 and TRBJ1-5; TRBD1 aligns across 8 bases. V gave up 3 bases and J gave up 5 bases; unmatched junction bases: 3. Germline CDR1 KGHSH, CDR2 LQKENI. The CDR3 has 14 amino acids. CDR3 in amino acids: CASSPTTGDQPQHF. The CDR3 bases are TGTGCCAGCTCACCTACGACAGGGGATCAGCCCCAGCATTTT. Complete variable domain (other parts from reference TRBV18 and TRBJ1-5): NAGVMQNPRHLVRRRGQEARLRCSPMKGHSHVYWYRQLPEEGLKFMVYLQKENIIDESGMPKERFSAEFPKEGPSILRIQQVVRGDSAAYFCASSPTTGDQPQHFGDGTRLSIL.

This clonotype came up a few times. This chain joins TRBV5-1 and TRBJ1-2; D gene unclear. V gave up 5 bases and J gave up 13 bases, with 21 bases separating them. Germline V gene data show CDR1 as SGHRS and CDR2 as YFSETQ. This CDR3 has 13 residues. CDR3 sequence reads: CASRVEGRLLGTF. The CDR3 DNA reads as TGCGCCAGCAGAGTGGAAGGACGGCTTTTAGGCACCTTC.

The CDR3 DNA is TGTGCCAGCAGCCTCCGCGGGGGCCTTAGCAATCAGCCCCAGCATTTT. Protein product: CASSLRGGLSNQPQHF. The chain is built from TRBV2 and TRBJ1-5; D is perhaps TRBD1 (6 bases). Trimming removed 6 bases at V and 0 bases at J, with 15 bases between. CDR1 SNHLY and CDR2 FYNNEI come from the germline V gene. CDR3 size: 16 residues.

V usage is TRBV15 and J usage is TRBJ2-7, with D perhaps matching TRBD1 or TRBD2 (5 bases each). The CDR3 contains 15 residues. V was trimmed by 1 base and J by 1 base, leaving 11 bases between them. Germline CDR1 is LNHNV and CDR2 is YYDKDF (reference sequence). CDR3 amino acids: CATSRGGTESYEQYF. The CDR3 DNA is TGTGCCACCAGCAGAGGTGGGACGGAGTCCTACGAGCAGTACTTC.

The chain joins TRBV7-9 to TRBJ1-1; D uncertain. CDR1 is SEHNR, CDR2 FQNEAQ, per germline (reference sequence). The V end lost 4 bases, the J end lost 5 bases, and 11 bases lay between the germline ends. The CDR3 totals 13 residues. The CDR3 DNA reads TGTGCCAGCAGCTCCGACCCGATAACTGAAGCTTTCTTT. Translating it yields CASSSDPITEAFF.

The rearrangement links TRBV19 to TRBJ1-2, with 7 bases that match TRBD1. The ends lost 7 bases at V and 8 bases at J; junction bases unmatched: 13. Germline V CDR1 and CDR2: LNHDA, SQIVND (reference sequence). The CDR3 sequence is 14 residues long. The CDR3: CASTGGRDRRGYTF. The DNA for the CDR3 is TGTGCCAGTACCGGGGGCCGGGACAGAAGAGGCTACACCTTC.

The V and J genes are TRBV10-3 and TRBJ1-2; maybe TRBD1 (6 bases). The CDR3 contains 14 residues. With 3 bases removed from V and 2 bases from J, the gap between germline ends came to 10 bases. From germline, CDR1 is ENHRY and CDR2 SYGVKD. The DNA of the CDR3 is TGTGCCATCAGTGACAGGGGTCAGAACTATGGCTACACCTTC. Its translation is CAISDRGQNYGYTF.